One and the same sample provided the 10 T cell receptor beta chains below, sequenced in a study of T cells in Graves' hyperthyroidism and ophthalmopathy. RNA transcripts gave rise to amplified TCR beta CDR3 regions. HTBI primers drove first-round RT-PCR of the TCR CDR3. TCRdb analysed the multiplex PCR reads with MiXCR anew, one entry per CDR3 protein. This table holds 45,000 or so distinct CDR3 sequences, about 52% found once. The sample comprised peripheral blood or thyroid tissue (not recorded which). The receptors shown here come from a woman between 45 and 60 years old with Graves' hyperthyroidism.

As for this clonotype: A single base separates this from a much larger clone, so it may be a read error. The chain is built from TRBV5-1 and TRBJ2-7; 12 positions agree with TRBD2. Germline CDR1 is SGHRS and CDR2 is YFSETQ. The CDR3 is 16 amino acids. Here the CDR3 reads CAGSPETSGSLYEQYF. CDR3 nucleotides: TGCGCCGGCAGCCCGGAGACTAGCGGGAGTCTATACGAGCAGTACTTC.

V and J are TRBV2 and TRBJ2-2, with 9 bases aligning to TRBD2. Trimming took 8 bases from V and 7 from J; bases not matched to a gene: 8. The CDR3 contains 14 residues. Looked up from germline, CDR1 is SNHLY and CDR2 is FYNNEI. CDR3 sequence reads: CASAPSGTDGELFF. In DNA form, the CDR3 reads TGTGCCAGCGCGCCTAGCGGGACGGACGGGGAGCTGTTTTTT.

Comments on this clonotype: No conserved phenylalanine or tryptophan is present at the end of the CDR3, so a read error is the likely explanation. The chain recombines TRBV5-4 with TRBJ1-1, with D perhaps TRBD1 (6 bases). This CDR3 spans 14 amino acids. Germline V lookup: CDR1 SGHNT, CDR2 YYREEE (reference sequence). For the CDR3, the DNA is TGTGCCAGCAGCTTGAGAAGGGGGGAAACTGAGGCTTTCCTT. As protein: CASSLRRGETEAFL.

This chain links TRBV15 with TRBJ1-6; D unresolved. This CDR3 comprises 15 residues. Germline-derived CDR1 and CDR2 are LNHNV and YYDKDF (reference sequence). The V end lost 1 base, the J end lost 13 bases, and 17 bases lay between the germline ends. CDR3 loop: CATSRGAGPYAPLHF. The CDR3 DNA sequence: TGTGCCACCAGCAGAGGCGCCGGACCCTACGCTCCCCTCCACTTT. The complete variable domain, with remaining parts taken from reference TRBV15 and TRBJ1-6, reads DAMVIQNPRYQVTQFGKPVTLSCSQTLNHNVMYWYQQKSSQAPKLLFHYYDKDFNNEADTPDNFQSRRPNTSFCFLDIRSPGLGDTAMYLCATSRGAGPYAPLHFGNGTRLTVT.

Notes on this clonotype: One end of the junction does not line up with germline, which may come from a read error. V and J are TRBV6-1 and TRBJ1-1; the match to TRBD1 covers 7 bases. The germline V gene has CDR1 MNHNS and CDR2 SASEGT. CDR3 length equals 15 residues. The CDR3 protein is CAISEQDRALTEAFF. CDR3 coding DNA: TGTGCCATCAGTGAACAAGACAGGGCGCTCACTGAAGCTTTCTTC.

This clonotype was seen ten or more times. CDR3 coding DNA: TGCAGTGCTAGAGATCGCGTGGTGAACACTGAAGCTTTCTTT. Translation: CSARDRVVNTEAFF. The chain carries TRBV20-1 and TRBJ1-1; D is ambiguous. This CDR3 has 14 amino acids. The ends were cut back, 0 bases at V and 0 bases at J, with 8 bases in the middle. Germline CDR1 reads DFQATT; CDR2 reads SNEGSKA (reference sequence).

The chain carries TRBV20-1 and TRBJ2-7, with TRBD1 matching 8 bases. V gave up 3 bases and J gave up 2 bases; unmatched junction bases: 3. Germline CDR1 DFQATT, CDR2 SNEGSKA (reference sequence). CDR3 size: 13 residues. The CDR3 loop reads CSARDRVAYEQYF. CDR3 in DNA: TGCAGTGCTAGGGACAGGGTTGCCTACGAGCAGTACTTC.

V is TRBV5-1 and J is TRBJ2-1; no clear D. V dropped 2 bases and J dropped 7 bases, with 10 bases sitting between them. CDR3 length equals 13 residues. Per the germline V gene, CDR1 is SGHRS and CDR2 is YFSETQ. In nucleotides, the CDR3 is TGCGCCAGCAGCTTTCTAGGCCAGAATGAGCAGTTCTTC. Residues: CASSFLGQNEQFF.

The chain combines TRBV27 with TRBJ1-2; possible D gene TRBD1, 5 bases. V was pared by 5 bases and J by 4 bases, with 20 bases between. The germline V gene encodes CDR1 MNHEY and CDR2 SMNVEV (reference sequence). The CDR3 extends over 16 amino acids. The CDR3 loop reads CASSPRSQGGVYGYTF. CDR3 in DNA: TGTGCCAGCAGTCCACGTTCGCAGGGAGGAGTCTATGGCTACACCTTC.

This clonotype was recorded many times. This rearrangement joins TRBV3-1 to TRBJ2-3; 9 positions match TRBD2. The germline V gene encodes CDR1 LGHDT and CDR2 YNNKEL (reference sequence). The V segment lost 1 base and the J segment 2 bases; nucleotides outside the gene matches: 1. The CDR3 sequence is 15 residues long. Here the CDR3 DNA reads TGTGCCAGCAGCCAAGGACTAGCGGACACAGATACGCAGTATTTT. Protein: CASSQGLADTDTQYF.